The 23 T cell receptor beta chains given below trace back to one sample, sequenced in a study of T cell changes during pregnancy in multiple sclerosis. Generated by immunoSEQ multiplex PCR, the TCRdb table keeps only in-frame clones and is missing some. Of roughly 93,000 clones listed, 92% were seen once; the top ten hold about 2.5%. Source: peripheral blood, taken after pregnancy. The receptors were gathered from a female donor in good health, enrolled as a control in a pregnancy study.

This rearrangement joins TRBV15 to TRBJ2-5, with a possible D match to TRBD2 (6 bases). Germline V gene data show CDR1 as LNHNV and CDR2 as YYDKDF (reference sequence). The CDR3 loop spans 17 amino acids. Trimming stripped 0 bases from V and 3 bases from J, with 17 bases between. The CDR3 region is CATSRDPVGGTKETQYF. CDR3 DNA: TGTGCCACCAGCAGAGATCCCGTCGGGGGTACGAAAGAGACCCAGTACTTC.

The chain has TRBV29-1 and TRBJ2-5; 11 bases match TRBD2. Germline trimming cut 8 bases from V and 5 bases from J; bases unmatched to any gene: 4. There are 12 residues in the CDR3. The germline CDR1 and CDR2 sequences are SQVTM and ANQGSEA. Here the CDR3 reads CSSWTSGETQYF. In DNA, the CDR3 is TGCAGCTCCTGGACTAGCGGGGAGACCCAGTACTTC.

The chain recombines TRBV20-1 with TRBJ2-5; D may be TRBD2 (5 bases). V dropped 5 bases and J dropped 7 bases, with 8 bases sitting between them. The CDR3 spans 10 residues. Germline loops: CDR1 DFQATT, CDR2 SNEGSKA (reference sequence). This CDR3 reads CSAERGTQYF. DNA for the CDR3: TGCAGTGCTGAACGGGGGACCCAGTACTTC.

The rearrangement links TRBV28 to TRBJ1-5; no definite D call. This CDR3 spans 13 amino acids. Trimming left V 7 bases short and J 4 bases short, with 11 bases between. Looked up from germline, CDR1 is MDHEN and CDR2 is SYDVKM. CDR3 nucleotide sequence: TGTGCCAGCAAAGGCGGAGAAAATCAGCCCCAGCATTTT. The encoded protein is CASKGGENQPQHF.

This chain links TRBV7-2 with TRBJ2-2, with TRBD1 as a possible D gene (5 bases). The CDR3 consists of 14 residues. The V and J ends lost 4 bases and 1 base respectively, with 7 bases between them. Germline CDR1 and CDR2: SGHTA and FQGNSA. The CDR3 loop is CASSSGQNTGELFF. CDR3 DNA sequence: TGTGCCAGCAGCTCCGGACAGAACACCGGGGAGCTGTTTTTT.

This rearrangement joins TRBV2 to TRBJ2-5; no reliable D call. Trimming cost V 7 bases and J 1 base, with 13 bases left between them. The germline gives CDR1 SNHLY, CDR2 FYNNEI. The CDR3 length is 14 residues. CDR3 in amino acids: CASNKISFQETQYF. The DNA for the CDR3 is TGTGCCAGCAACAAGATAAGTTTCCAAGAGACCCAGTACTTC.

CDR3 in DNA: TGCGCCAGCAGCTTGGTCGACAGGTTGCAGCACGAGCAGTACTTC. Translated: CASSLVDRLQHEQYF. The chain carries TRBV5-1 and TRBJ2-7; a possible D gene is TRBD1 (6 bases). V dropped 0 bases and J dropped 5 bases, with 15 bases sitting between them. Looked up from germline, CDR1 is SGHRS and CDR2 is YFSETQ. The CDR3 has 15 amino acids.

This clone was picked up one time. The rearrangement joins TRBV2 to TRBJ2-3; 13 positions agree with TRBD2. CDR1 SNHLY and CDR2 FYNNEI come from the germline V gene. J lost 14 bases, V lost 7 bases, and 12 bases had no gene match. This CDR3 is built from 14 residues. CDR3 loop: CASKDRTSGGIPYF. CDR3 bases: TGTGCCAGCAAGGATAGGACTAGCGGGGGAATCCCGTATTTT.

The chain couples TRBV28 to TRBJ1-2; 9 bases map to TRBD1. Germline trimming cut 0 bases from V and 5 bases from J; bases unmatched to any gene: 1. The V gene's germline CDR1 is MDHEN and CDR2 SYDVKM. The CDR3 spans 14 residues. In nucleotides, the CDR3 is TGTGCCAGCAGTTTATGGGGGACAGGGTATGGCTACACCTTC. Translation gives CASSLWGTGYGYTF.

The chain's CDR3 is CSARPGETQYF. DNA for the CDR3: TGCAGTGCTAGACCCGGAGAGACCCAGTACTTC. The chain is built from TRBV20-1 and TRBJ2-5; D unclear. V was shortened by 2 bases and J by 4 bases, with 5 bases between the two germline ends. Germline CDR1 DFQATT, CDR2 SNEGSKA (reference sequence). CDR3 length: 11 residues.

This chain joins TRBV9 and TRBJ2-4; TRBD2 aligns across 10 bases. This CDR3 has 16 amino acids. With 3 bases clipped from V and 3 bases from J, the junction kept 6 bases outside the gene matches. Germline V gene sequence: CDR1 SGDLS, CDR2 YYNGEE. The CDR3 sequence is CASSGAGGLGKNIQYF. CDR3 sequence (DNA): TGTGCCAGCAGCGGAGCGGGGGGGCTAGGCAAAAACATTCAGTACTTC. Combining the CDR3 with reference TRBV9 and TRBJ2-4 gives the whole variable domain DSGVTQTPKHLITATGQRVTLRCSPRSGDLSVYWYQQSLDQGLQFLIQYYNGEERAKGNILERFSAQQFPDLHSELNLSSLELGDSALYFCASSGAGGLGKNIQYFGAGTRLSVL.

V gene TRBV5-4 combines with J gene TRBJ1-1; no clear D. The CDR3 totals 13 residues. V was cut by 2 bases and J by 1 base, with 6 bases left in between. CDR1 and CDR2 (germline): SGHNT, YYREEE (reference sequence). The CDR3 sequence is CASSFGSNTEAFF. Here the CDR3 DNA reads TGTGCCAGCAGCTTCGGGTCGAACACTGAAGCTTTCTTT.

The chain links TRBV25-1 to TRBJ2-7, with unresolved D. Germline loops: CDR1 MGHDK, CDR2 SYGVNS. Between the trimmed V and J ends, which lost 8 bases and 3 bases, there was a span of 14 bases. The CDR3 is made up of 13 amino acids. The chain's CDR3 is CASSRGRIYEQYF. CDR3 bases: TGTGCCAGCTCGAGAGGAAGGATCTACGAGCAGTACTTC.

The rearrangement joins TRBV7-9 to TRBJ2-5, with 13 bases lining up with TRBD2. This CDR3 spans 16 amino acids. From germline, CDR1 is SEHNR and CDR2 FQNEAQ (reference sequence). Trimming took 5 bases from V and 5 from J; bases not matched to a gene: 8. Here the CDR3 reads CASSPRTSGGRETQYF. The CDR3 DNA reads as TGTGCCAGCAGCCCCCGGACTAGCGGGGGCCGGGAGACCCAGTACTTC.

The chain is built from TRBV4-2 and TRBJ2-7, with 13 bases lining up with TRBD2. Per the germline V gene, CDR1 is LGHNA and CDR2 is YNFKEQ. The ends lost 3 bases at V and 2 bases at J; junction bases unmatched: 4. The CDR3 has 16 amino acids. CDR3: CASSHSGTSGTYEQYF. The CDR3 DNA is TGTGCCAGCAGCCATTCCGGGACTAGCGGGACCTACGAGCAGTACTTC.

CDR3 nucleotides: TGTGCCAGCTCACCCTCGGGACAGCCTGGAAACACCATATATTTT. This codes for CASSPSGQPGNTIYF. The chain is built from TRBV18 and TRBJ1-3; TRBD1 matches at 7 bases. CDR3 length equals 15 residues. Germline V CDR1 and CDR2: KGHSH, LQKENI. After removal of 3 bases from V and 2 bases from J, the junction contained 4 bases not matched to a gene.

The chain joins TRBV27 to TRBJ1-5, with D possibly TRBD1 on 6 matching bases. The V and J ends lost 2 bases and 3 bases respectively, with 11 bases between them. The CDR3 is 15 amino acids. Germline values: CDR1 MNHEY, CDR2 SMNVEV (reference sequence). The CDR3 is CASSLQGQINQPQHF. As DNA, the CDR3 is TGTGCCAGCAGTTTACAAGGACAGATCAATCAGCCCCAGCATTTT.

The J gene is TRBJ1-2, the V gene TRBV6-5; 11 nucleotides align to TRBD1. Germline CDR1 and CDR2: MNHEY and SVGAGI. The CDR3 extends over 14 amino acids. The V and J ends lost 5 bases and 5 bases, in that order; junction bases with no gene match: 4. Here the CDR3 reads CASSGQGASYGYTF. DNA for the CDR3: TGTGCCAGCAGTGGACAGGGGGCATCGTATGGCTACACCTTC.

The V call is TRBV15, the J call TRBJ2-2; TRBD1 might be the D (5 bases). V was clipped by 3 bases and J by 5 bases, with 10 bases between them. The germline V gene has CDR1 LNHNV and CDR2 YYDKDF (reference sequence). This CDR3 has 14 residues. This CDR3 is CATSSRQGTGELFF. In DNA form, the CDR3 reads TGTGCCACCAGCAGCAGGCAGGGAACCGGGGAGCTGTTTTTT.

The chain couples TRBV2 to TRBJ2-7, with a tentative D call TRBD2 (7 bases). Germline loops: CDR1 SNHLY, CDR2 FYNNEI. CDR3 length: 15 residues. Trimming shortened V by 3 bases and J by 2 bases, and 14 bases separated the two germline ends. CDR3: CASSDGGGPAYEQYF. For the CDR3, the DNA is TGTGCCAGCAGTGATGGGGGGGGGCCTGCCTACGAGCAGTACTTC.

The CDR3 loop reads CASSLARNYEQYF. The DNA for the CDR3 is TGTGCCAGCAGCTTGGCCAGAAACTACGAGCAGTACTTC. V gene TRBV7-8 combines with J gene TRBJ2-7, with D unresolved. Between the trimmed V and J ends, which lost 3 bases and 3 bases, there was a span of 9 bases. The germline CDR1 and CDR2 sequences are SGHVS and FQNEAQ. The CDR3 runs to 13 residues.

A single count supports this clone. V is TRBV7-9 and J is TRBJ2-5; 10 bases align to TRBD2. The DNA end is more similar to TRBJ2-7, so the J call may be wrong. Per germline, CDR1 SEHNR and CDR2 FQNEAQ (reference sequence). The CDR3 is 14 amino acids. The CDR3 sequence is CASTNTSGAYEQYF. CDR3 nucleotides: TGTGCCAGCACCAATACTAGCGGGGCCTACGAGCAGTACTTC.

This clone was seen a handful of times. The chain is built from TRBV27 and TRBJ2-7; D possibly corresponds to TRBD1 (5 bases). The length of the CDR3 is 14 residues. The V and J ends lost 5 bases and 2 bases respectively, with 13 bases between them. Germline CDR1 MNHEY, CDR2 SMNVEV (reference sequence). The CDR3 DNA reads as TGTGCCAGCAGTCCGCCGGACATGCCCTACGAGCAGTACTTC. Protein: CASSPPDMPYEQYF.